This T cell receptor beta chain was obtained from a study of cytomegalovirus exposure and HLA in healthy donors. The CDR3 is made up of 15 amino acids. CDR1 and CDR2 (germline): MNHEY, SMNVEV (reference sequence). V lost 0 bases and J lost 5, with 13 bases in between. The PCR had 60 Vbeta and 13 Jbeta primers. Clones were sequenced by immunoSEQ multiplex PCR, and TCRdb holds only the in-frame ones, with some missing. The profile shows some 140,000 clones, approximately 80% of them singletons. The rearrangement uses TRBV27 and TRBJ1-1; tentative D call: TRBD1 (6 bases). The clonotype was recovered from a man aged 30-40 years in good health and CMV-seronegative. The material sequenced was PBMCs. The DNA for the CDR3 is TGTGCCAGCAGTTTATCGTCACAGGGAAGAACTGAAGCTTTCTTT. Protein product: CASSLSSQGRTEAFF.